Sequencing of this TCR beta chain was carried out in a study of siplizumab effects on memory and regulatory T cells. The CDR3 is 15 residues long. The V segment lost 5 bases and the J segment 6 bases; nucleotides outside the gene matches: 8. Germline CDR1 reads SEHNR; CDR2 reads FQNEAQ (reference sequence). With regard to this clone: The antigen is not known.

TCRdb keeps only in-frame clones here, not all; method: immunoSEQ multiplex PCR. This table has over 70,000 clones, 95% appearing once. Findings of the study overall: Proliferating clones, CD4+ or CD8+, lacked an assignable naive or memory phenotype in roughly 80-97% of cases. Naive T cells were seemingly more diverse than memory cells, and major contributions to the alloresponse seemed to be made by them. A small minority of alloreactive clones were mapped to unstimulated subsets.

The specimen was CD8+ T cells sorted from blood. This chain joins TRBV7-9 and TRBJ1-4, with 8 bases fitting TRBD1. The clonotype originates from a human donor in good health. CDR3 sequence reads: CASSILQGAHEKLFF. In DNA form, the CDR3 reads TGTGCCAGCAGCATCCTGCAGGGGGCCCATGAAAAACTGTTTTTT.